The TCR beta chain described here comes from a study of blood T cells in healthy people across ages. The study, taken as a whole, reports: Diversity figures derived from one million T cells were judged to underestimate the true value.

This clonotype was detected only a few times. The antigen is not known. PCR was performed a second time for about 7 to 11 cycles using a sample-barcoded 5' primer and a J-beta primer mix. TCRdb called the 5' RACE reads again in MiXCR, with one record for every CDR3 protein. The sample yields more than 1,000,000 distinct CDR3 sequences, approximately 25% seen once. V gave up 6 bases and J gave up 3 bases; unmatched junction bases: 8. Germline-derived CDR1 and CDR2 are MDHEN and SYDVKM. The CDR3 runs 14 residues. The sample also formed part of further work on T cells of mothers and their children. This second report adds: The people who donated were a few healthy Caucasian mothers and their six children. Both sample barcodes and 2-4 random nucleotides came from the M1S primer of the second PCR.

This rearrangement joins TRBV28 to TRBJ2-7; the match to TRBD1 covers 7 bases. This TCR derives from a girl aged 2-9 years in good health. The sequencing input was blood. CDR3 DNA: TGTGCCAGCAGCCTGAGGGGACAGCTCTACGAGCAGTACTTC. Its protein product is CASSLRGQLYEQYF.